These 11 T cell receptor beta chains were sequenced from one sample in a study of blood T cell repertoires in COVID-19. The protocol was immunoSEQ multiplex PCR, while the TCRdb copy is restricted to in-frame clones and leaves out a portion. The repertoire holds under 250,000 clones, with roughly 85% as singletons. The source material was peripheral blood. These receptors were collected from a man aged 45-60 years with COVID-19, enrolled during active disease.

The chain recombines TRBV18 with TRBJ2-1, with TRBD2 identical over 9 bases. The CDR3 has 17 amino acids. From germline, CDR1 is KGHSH and CDR2 LQKENI. V lost 0 bases to trimming and J lost 6 bases; unmatched junction nucleotides: 9. CDR3 loop: CASSPPRVLAGSNEQFF. The DNA of the CDR3 is TGTGCCAGCTCACCACCGAGAGTGCTAGCGGGGTCCAATGAGCAGTTCTTC.

The chain joins TRBV12-3 or TRBV12-4 to TRBJ1-2, with D unresolved. CDR3 size: 12 residues. Trimming took 7 bases from V and 8 from J, leaving 14 bases between them. The CDR3 loop reads CASTPLFVGYTF. CDR3 nucleotide sequence: TGTGCCAGCACCCCACTGTTCGTCGGCTACACCTTC.

The rearrangement uses TRBV28 and TRBJ2-7, with 9 bases lining up with TRBD1. Trimming cost V 3 bases and J 6 bases; bases outside gene matches: 6. The length of the CDR3 is 14 residues. Germline V gene lookup returns CDR1 MDHEN and CDR2 SYDVKM. The CDR3 DNA sequence: TGTGCCAGCAGTTTCCCACAGGGGGCACGCGAGCAGTACTTC. Its protein product is CASSFPQGAREQYF.

The chain employs TRBV6-5 and TRBJ2-7; 9 nucleotides line up with TRBD1. The germline gives CDR1 MNHEY, CDR2 SVGAGI. V was clipped by 5 bases and J by 7 bases; unmatched bases: 9. The CDR3 extends over 14 amino acids. CDR3 loop: CASSPRTGAGEQYF. The CDR3 DNA reads TGTGCCAGCAGTCCCCGGACAGGGGCGGGAGAGCAGTACTTC.

This CDR3 is CASSLGGADTQYF. The CDR3 nucleotides are TGTGCCAGCAGCTTGGGGGGGGCAGATACGCAGTATTTT. V usage is TRBV7-9 and J usage is TRBJ2-3, with TRBD2 identical over 7 bases. Germline V gene data show CDR1 as SEHNR and CDR2 as FQNEAQ (reference sequence). The CDR3 is made up of 13 amino acids. Trimming took 3 bases from V and 4 from J; bases not matched to a gene: 1.

The gene calls are TRBV10-3 and TRBJ2-7; D possibly corresponds to TRBD2 (6 bases). Germline CDR1 ENHRY, CDR2 SYGVKD. V was cut by 2 bases and J by 7 bases, with 12 bases left in between. The CDR3 extends over 13 amino acids. The CDR3 protein is CAISEGGVGEQYF. The DNA of the CDR3 is TGTGCCATCAGTGAGGGAGGGGTTGGTGAGCAGTACTTC.

The chain carries TRBV19 and TRBJ2-1, with TRBD2 matching 8 bases. The CDR3 loop spans 15 amino acids. V lost 1 base to trimming and J lost 4 bases; unmatched junction nucleotides: 3. The germline V gene has CDR1 LNHDA and CDR2 SQIVND (reference sequence). As DNA, the CDR3 is TGTGCCAGTAGTATAGCGGGGGGGACATACAATGAGCAGTTCTTC. Its translation: CASSIAGGTYNEQFF. Complete variable domain (other parts from reference TRBV19 and TRBJ2-1): DGGITQSPKYLFRKEGQNVTLSCEQNLNHDAMYWYRQDPGQGLRLIYYSQIVNDFQKGDIAEGYSVSREKKESFPLTVTSAQKNPTAFYLCASSIAGGTYNEQFFGPGTRLTVL.

The chain combines TRBV3-1 (or the pseudogene TRBV3-2) with TRBJ1-2, with 9 bases matching TRBD1. There are 15 residues in the CDR3. J gave up 0 bases and V 4 bases, and 3 bases lay outside the gene matches. The germline gives CDR1 LGHDT, CDR2 YNNKEL (reference sequence). DNA for the CDR3: TGTGCCAGCAGCCCGGGGACAGGGCCTAACTATGGCTACACCTTC. This gives the protein CASSPGTGPNYGYTF.

This rearrangement joins TRBV30 to TRBJ1-5; D is perhaps TRBD1 (5 bases). Germline V lookup: CDR1 GTSNPN, CDR2 SVGIG (reference sequence). This CDR3 has 15 amino acids. V lost 0 bases and J lost 7, with 16 bases in between. Here the CDR3 DNA reads TGTGCCTGGAGTGTACGTCGGGCAGGGCGACAGCCCCAGCATTTT. Translating gives CAWSVRRAGRQPQHF.

The chain recombines TRBV6-2 or TRBV6-3 with TRBJ1-5; D remains unclear. CDR3 length: 15 residues. Germline values: CDR1 MNHEY, CDR2 SVGEGT. Trimming stripped 6 bases from V and 1 base from J, with 13 bases between. CDR3 nucleotides: TGTGCCAGCAGACCTTTGAGGGCGAGCAATCAGCCCCAGCATTTT. Its protein product is CASRPLRASNQPQHF.

The chain has TRBV11-2 and TRBJ2-7; 11 bases agree with TRBD2. With 2 bases clipped from V and 0 bases from J, the junction kept 9 bases outside the gene matches. Germline V CDR1 and CDR2: SGHAT, FQNNGV. CDR3 length: 18 amino acids. CDR3 in amino acids: CASSLFSSGGTSSYEQYF. CDR3 in DNA: TGTGCCAGCAGCTTATTTTCTAGCGGGGGGACTAGCTCCTACGAGCAGTACTTC. The full variable domain, its missing parts supplied by reference TRBV11-2 and TRBJ2-7, is EAGVAQSPRYKIIEKRQSVAFWCNPISGHATLYWYQQILGQGPKLLIQFQNNGVVDDSQLPKDRFSAERLKGVDSTLKIQPAKLEDSAVYLCASSLFSSGGTSSYEQYFGPGTRLTVT.